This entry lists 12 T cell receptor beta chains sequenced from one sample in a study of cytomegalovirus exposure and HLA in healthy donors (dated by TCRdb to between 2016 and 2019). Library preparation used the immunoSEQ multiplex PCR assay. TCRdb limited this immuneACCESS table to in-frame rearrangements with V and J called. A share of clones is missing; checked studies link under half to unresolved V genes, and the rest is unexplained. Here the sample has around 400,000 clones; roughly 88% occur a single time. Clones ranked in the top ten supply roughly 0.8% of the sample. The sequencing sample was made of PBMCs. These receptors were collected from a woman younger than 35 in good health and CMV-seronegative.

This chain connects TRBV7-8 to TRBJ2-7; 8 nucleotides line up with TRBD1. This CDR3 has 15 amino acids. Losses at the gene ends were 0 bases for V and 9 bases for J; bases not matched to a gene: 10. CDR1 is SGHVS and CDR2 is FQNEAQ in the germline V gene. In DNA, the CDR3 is TGTGCCAGCAGCTTAGCGTCTAACAGGGGGAAAAGGCAGTACTTC. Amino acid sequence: CASSLASNRGKRQYF.

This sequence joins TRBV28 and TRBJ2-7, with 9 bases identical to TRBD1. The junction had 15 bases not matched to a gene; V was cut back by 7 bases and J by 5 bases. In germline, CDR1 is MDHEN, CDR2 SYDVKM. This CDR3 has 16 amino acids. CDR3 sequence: CASTLFPGTGSHEQYF. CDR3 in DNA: TGTGCCAGCACCCTATTCCCTGGGACAGGGTCCCACGAGCAGTACTTC. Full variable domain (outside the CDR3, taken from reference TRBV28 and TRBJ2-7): DVKVTQSSRYLVKRTGEKVFLECVQDMDHENMFWYRQDPGLGLRLIYFSYDVKMKEKGDIPEGYSVSREKKERFSLILESASTNQTSMYLCASTLFPGTGSHEQYFGPGTRLTVT.

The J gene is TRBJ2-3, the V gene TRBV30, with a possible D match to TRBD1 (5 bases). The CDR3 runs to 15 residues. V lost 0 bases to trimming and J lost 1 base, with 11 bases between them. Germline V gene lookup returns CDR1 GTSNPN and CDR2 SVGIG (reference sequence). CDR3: CAWSVKPGRTDTQYF. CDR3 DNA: TGTGCCTGGAGTGTGAAGCCAGGGCGCACAGATACGCAGTATTTT. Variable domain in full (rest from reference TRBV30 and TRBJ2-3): SQTIHQWPATLVQPVGSPLSLECTVEGTSNPNLYWYRQAAGRGLQLLFYSVGIGQISSEVPQNLSASRPQDRQFILSSKKLLLSDSGFYLCAWSVKPGRTDTQYFGPGTRLTVL.

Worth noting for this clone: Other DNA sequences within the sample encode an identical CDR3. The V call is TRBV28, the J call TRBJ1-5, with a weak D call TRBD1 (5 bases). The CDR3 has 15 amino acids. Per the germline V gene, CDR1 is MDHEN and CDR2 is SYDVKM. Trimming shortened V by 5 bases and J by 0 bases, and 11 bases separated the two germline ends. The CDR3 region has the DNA TGTGCCAGCAGTCGGGGGACTGTTAGCAATCAGCCCCAGCATTTT. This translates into CASSRGTVSNQPQHF.

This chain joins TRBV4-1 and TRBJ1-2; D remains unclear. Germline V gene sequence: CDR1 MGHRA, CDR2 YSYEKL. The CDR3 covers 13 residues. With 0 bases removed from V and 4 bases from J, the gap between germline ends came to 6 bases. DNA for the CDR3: TGCGCCAGCAGCCAAGATCCTATCTATGGCTACACCTTC. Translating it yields CASSQDPIYGYTF.

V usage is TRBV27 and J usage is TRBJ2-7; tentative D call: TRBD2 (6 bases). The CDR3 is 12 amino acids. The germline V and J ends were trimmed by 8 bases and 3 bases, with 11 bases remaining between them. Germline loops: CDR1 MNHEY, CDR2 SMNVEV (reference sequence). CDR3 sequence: CASSGSLYEQYF. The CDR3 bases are TGTGCCAGCTCCGGGAGTCTCTACGAGCAGTACTTC.

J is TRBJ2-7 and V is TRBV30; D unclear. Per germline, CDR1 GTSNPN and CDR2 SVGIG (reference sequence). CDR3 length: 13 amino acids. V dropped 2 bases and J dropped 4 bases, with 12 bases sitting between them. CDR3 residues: CAWSPGSSYEQYF. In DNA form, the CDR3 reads TGTGCCTGGAGTCCAGGCTCCTCTTACGAGCAGTACTTC.

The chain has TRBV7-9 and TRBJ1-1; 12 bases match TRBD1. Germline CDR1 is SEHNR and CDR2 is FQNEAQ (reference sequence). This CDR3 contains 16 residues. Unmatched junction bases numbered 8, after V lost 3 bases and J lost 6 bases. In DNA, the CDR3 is TGTGCCAGCAGCTTGGCTCGGGACAGGGGGCAAGCTGAAGCTTTCTTT. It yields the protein CASSLARDRGQAEAFF.

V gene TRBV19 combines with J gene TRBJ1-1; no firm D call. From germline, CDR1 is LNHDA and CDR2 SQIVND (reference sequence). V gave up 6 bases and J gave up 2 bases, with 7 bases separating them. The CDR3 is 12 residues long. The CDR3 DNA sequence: TGTGCCAGTAGCAGGCGTAACACTGAAGCTTTCTTT. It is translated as CASSRRNTEAFF.

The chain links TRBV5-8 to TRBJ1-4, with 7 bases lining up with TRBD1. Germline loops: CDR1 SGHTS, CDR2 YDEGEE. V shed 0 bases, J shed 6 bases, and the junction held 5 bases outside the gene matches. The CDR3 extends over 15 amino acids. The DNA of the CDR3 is TGTGCCAGCAGCTTGGAAGGTCAGGGGGATGAAAAACTGTTTTTT. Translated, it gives CASSLEGQGDEKLFF.

CDR3 bases: TGTGCCAGCAGCCCCAGCGGGGGGGCAGGCAATGAGCAGTTCTTC. It encodes CASSPSGGAGNEQFF. The chain joins TRBV9 to TRBJ2-1, with 10 bases that match TRBD2. Germline CDR1 reads SGDLS; CDR2 reads YYNGEE. There are 15 residues in the CDR3. The V gene end was trimmed by 4 bases and the J gene end by 6 bases; junction bases not matched to a gene: 7.

CDR3 region: CASGSSGETQYF. The CDR3 region has the DNA TGTGCCAGCGGGTCGAGCGGGGAGACCCAGTACTTC. The rearrangement uses TRBV6-5 and TRBJ2-5; D perhaps matches TRBD2 (6 bases). The V and J ends lost 8 bases and 5 bases respectively, with 12 bases between them. In germline, CDR1 is MNHEY, CDR2 SVGAGI. This CDR3 spans 12 amino acids.